This entry lists 18 T cell receptor beta chains sequenced from one sample in a study of cytomegalovirus exposure and HLA in healthy donors. PCR used 60 Vbeta primers and 13 Jbeta primers. The method was immunoSEQ multiplex PCR; TCRdb's version includes in-frame clones alone and lacks a portion of them. The data show around 180,000 clones, with 80% seen just once and 4.5% to 6% held by the top ten. The sequenced material came from PBMCs. Receptor source: a middle-aged man in good health and CMV-seronegative.

The V call is TRBV5-6, the J call TRBJ2-2, with D unresolved. The V gene lost 3 bases and the J gene lost 8 bases, with 5 bases spanning the gap. The CDR3 loop spans 11 amino acids. CDR1 is SGHDT, CDR2 YYEEEE, per germline. CDR3: CASSYFGELFF. The CDR3 nucleotides read TGTGCCAGCAGCTACTTTGGGGAGCTGTTTTTT.

The count of this clone is one. This chain links TRBV10-2 with TRBJ1-2; D is possibly TRBD1 (6 bases). Trimming took off 6 bases at V and 5 bases at J, with 16 bases between the two ends. The CDR3 is 14 residues long. In germline, CDR1 is WSHSY, CDR2 SAAADI. The CDR3 region is CASRTEGQIYGYTF. Here the CDR3 DNA reads TGCGCCAGCAGAACCGAAGGACAGATTTATGGCTACACCTTC.

The chain joins TRBV7-8 to TRBJ1-6; D is unresolved. The CDR3 is made up of 17 amino acids. The germline gives CDR1 SGHVS, CDR2 FQNEAQ. Trimming removed 3 bases at V and 4 bases at J, with 16 bases between. The DNA of the CDR3 is TGTGCCAGCAGCTTGTATGAGGGCCAGTTTTATAATTCACCCCTCCACTTT. Protein sequence: CASSLYEGQFYNSPLHF.

This clone has just one count. The CDR3 loop is CASSVRGWGTEAFF. In nucleotides, the CDR3 is TGTGCCAGCAGCGTCAGGGGCTGGGGCACTGAAGCTTTCTTT. This chain links TRBV27 with TRBJ1-1, with D tentatively TRBD1 (6 bases). Germline V CDR1 and CDR2: MNHEY, SMNVEV (reference sequence). Deletions cut 6 bases from V and 4 bases from J, with 15 bases between. CDR3 length equals 14 residues.

The chain joins TRBV6-1 to TRBJ2-5; 11 positions match TRBD1. There are 15 residues in the CDR3. After removal of 2 bases from V and 4 bases from J, the junction contained 3 bases not matched to a gene. Germline V lookup: CDR1 MNHNS, CDR2 SASEGT. The DNA of the CDR3 is TGTGCCAGCAGTGAAACCGGGACAGGGGGAGAGACCCAGTACTTC. Translation gives CASSETGTGGETQYF.

This chain links TRBV9 with TRBJ1-5, with a possible D match to TRBD1 (5 bases). CDR1 and CDR2 (germline): SGDLS, YYNGEE. V was pared by 0 bases and J by 6 bases, with 10 bases between. This CDR3 comprises 14 residues. The DNA for the CDR3 is TGTGCCAGCAGCGTAGGGGGTAGGGGTCAGCCCCAGCATTTT. Its translation is CASSVGGRGQPQHF. The whole variable domain, remainder taken from reference TRBV9 and TRBJ1-5, is DSGVTQTPKHLITATGQRVTLRCSPRSGDLSVYWYQQSLDQGLQFLIQYYNGEERAKGNILERFSAQQFPDLHSELNLSSLELGDSALYFCASSVGGRGQPQHFGDGTRLSIL.

This chain connects TRBV5-6 to TRBJ2-7; TRBD1 matches 9 bases. J gave up 1 base and V 0 bases, and 5 bases lay outside the gene matches. This CDR3 has 16 residues. Germline V CDR1 and CDR2: SGHDT, YYEEEE. As DNA, the CDR3 is TGTGCCAGCAGCTTGGTCCGGGACAGGGATTCCTACGAGCAGTACTTC. Protein: CASSLVRDRDSYEQYF.

V and J are TRBV7-8 and TRBJ1-1; no clear D. Deletions cut 2 bases from V and 3 bases from J, with 10 bases between. From germline, CDR1 is SGHVS and CDR2 FQNEAQ. This CDR3 is built from 14 residues. The CDR3 is CASSLLRSDTEAFF. In nucleotides, the CDR3 is TGTGCCAGCAGCTTATTAAGATCGGACACTGAAGCTTTCTTT. The variable domain in full, completed from reference TRBV7-8 and TRBJ1-1, reads GAGVSQSPRYKVAKRGQDVALRCDPISGHVSLFWYQQALGQGPEFLTYFQNEAQLDKSGLPSDRFFAERPEGSVSTLKIQRTQQEDSAVYLCASSLLRSDTEAFFGQGTRLTVV.

The chain is built from TRBV7-9 and TRBJ1-1; D might be TRBD1 (5 bases). This CDR3 comprises 12 residues. Between the trimmed V and J ends, which lost 8 bases and 8 bases, there was a span of 15 bases. Germline CDR1 and CDR2: SEHNR and FQNEAQ (reference sequence). CDR3 amino acids: CASGRVRQEAFF. The CDR3, as DNA: TGTGCCAGCGGCCGTGTAAGACAGGAAGCTTTCTTT.

The chain combines TRBV7-9 with TRBJ1-6, with TRBD1 matching 7 bases. V lost 5 bases and J lost 7; bases outside the gene matches: 5. In germline, CDR1 is SEHNR, CDR2 FQNEAQ (reference sequence). The CDR3 length is 14 residues. This CDR3 reads CASSDGDSNSPLHF. CDR3 in DNA: TGTGCCAGCAGCGATGGGGACAGCAATTCACCCCTCCACTTT.

The V gene is TRBV19, the J gene TRBJ2-7; D ambiguous. Trimming left V 0 bases short and J 3 bases short, with 12 bases between. The germline V gene encodes CDR1 LNHDA and CDR2 SQIVND (reference sequence). The CDR3 contains 15 residues. The CDR3 region has the DNA TGTGCCAGTAGTATAGATGGAGAAAGAATCTACGAGCAGTACTTC. It is translated as CASSIDGERIYEQYF. The whole variable domain, filled in from reference TRBV19 and TRBJ2-7, reads DGGITQSPKYLFRKEGQNVTLSCEQNLNHDAMYWYRQDPGQGLRLIYYSQIVNDFQKGDIAEGYSVSREKKESFPLTVTSAQKNPTAFYLCASSIDGERIYEQYFGPGTRLTVT.

The rearrangement links TRBV5-1 to TRBJ2-5, with unresolved D. Per germline, CDR1 SGHRS and CDR2 YFSETQ. V lost 4 bases and J 4 bases, leaving 11 bases between the germline ends. The CDR3 contains 13 residues. This chain's CDR3 is CASSLFIGETQYF. Here the CDR3 DNA reads TGCGCCAGCAGCCTTTTTATCGGAGAGACCCAGTACTTC.

The chain recombines TRBV15 with TRBJ2-6; 7 positions match TRBD1. The germline CDR1 and CDR2 sequences are LNHNV and YYDKDF (reference sequence). The V gene end was trimmed by 3 bases and the J gene end by 4 bases; junction bases not matched to a gene: 9. The CDR3 is 17 residues long. The CDR3 region is CATSRDKTGTGANVLTF. CDR3 DNA: TGTGCCACCAGCAGGGACAAGACAGGGACCGGGGCCAACGTCCTGACTTTC.

The gene calls are TRBV11-3 and TRBJ1-3; D gene uncertain. The length of the CDR3 is 15 residues. The V end was cut by 3 bases, the J end by 0 bases, with 9 bases between. Germline CDR1 SGHNT, CDR2 YENEEA. The CDR3 nucleotides are TGTGCCAGCAGCTTTCGCGGCAGCTCTGGAAACACCATATATTTT. This encodes CASSFRGSSGNTIYF.

This clone was counted only a few times. The chain carries TRBV2 and TRBJ2-3, with 9 bases matching TRBD2. The CDR3 sequence is 14 residues long. Trimming removed 7 bases from V and 3 bases from J; junction bases left unmatched: 5. Per the germline V gene, CDR1 is SNHLY and CDR2 is FYNNEI. The CDR3 region has the DNA TGTGCCAGCATGACTCTAGCGGGAACAGATACGCAGTATTTT. It translates to CASMTLAGTDTQYF.

The rearrangement links TRBV29-1 to TRBJ2-7, with 9 nucleotides matching TRBD1. Looked up from germline, CDR1 is SQVTM and CDR2 is ANQGSEA. V shed 6 bases and J 3 bases; nucleotides not matched to a gene: 6. The CDR3 consists of 13 residues. In nucleotides, the CDR3 is TGCAGCGTCAGGACAGGGGAAAACTACGAGCAGTACTTC. Its protein product is CSVRTGENYEQYF.

This clone was detected only a few times. The J gene is TRBJ2-5, the V gene TRBV5-1, with a tentative D call TRBD2 (6 bases). V lost 2 bases and J 3 bases, leaving 11 bases between the germline ends. The CDR3 has 14 amino acids. Germline assignment: CDR1 SGHRS and CDR2 YFSETQ. CDR3 loop: CASSLRGMEETQYF. In DNA, the CDR3 is TGCGCCAGCAGCTTACGCGGGATGGAAGAGACCCAGTACTTC.

This chain links TRBV4-3 with TRBJ1-1, with a tentative D call TRBD1 (5 bases). The germline V gene has CDR1 LGHNA and CDR2 YSLEER. V lost 0 bases and J lost 1, with 12 bases in between. This CDR3 has 16 amino acids. The CDR3 is CASSQDRGFGNTEAFF. The CDR3 nucleotides read TGCGCCAGCAGCCAAGATCGGGGGTTTGGGAACACTGAAGCTTTCTTT.